The T cell receptor (beta chain) described here comes from a study of T cell repertoires in cytomegalovirus infection (dated by TCRdb to the late 2010s). At the level of the whole study: Alongside well-studied HLA-B-restricted epitopes, the peptide stimulations were aimed at recently identified HLA-C-restricted CMV epitopes, whose presentation resists viral immunomodulation. Donor HLA type was relevant to the analysis, because carriage of CMV infection together with the matching HLA type was indicated by public TCR beta signatures.

This clonotype was detected ten times or more. Its antigen is not yet known. Within one base of it there is no much larger clone, and no base qualities were kept. Interpreted using the paper, the treatment or condition label stands for: in vitro stimulation with specific CMV peptide epitopes to enrich CMV-specific T cells. Broad study findings and their caveats: In the ex vivo response, HLA-C-restricted CMV-specific TCR beta clonotypes were dominant, and in two of eight donors the single most frequent clonotype came from this HLA-C-restricted group. Cumulative frequency of public TCR beta family members discriminated carriers of CMV infection plus the relevant HLA type in this cohort and an independent approximately 350-donor cohort.

Sequencing was carried out with an Illumina HiSeq 1500. The raw public reads went through TCRdb reprocessing: fastp at Q25, MiXCR clone calling, in-frame beta chains kept. CDR3 protein duplicates are merged, each entry listing the most common genes and DNA. This sample lists about 770,000 distinct CDR3 sequences; 25% to 30% were detected once. The ten largest clones add up to about 12% of the sample. The CDR3 numbers 14 residues from cysteine through phenylalanine. Of the read, only the CDR3 DNA is kept; its 42 bases are in frame from base 1. For this chain, trimming is 6 bases at the V end and 2 bases at the J end, and the number of junction bases without a gene match is 6. CDR1 is given as SGHTA and CDR2 as FQGNSA, both from the germline V gene.

The receptor comes from a human donor in good health (CMV status not recorded). Some clones in this sample may be carry-over from other donors' samples. The chain joins TRBV7-2 to TRBJ2-7; 8 bases in between match TRBD1. Here the sequenced sample was cultured CD8+ T cells from PBMCs, taken from culture after CMV antigen stimulation. The nucleotides are TGTGCCAGCAGTAGGACAGGGAAAGCCTACGAGCAGTACTTC. This gives the protein CASSRTGKAYEQYF.